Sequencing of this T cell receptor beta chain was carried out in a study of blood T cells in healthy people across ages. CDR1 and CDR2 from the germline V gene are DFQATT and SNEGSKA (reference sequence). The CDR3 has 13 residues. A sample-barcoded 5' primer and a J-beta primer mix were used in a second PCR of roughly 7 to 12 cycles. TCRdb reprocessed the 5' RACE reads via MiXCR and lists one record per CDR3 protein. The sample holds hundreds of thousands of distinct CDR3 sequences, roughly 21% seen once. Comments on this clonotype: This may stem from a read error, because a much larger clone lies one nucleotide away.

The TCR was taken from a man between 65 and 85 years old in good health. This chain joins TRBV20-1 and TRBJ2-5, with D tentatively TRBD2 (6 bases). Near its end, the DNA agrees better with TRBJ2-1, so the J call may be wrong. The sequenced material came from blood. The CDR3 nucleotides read TGCAGTGCTGGAGGGGATCAAGGGAATGAGCAGTTCTTC. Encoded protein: CSAGGDQGNEQFF.